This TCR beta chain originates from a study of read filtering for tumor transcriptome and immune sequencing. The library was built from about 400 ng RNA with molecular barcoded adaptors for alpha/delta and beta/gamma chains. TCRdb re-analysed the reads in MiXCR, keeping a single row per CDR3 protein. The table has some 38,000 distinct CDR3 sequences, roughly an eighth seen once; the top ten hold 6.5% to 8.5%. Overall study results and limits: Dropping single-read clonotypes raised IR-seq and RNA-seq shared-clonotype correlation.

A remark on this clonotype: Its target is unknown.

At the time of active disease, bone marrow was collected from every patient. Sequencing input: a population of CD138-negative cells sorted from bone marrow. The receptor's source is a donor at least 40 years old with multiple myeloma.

For the CDR3, the DNA is TGTGCCAGCAACGGACAGACCTACGAGCAGTACTTC. Translation: CASNGQTYEQYF. The J gene is TRBJ2-7, the V gene TRBV5-4; perhaps TRBD1 as D (6 bases). In germline, CDR1 is SGHNT, CDR2 YYREEE (reference sequence). V lost 6 bases to trimming and J lost 2 bases, with 9 bases between them. CDR3 length: 12 residues.